This T cell receptor (beta chain) emerged from a study of control samples from healthy donors and cancer patients. Sequencing used immunoSEQ multiplex PCR; TCRdb keeps in-frame clones, though not all of them. The repertoire holds fewer than 200,000 clones, with nearly 96% as singletons. This CDR3 contains 12 residues. V gave up 1 base and J gave up 4 bases, with 5 bases separating them. CDR1 is SGHDN, CDR2 FVKESK, per germline. Sequenced material: blood. The receptor was derived from a woman younger than 45 in good health. The rearrangement joins TRBV14 to TRBJ2-7; the D is unclear. In DNA form, the CDR3 reads TGTGCCAGCAGCCAAGCTTTTTACGAGCAGTACTTC. Amino acid sequence: CASSQAFYEQYF.